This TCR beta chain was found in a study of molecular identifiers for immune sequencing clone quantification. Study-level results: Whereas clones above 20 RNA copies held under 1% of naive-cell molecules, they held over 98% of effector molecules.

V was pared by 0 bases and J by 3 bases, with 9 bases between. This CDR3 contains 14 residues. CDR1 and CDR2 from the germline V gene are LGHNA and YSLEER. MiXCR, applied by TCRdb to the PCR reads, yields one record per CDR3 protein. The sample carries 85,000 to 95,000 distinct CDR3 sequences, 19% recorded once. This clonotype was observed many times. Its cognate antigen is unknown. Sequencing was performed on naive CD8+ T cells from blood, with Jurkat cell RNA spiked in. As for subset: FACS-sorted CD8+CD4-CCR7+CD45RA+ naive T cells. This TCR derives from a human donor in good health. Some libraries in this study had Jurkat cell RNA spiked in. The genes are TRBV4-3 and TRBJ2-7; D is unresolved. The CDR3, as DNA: TGCGCCAGCAGCCAAGATCCCACAGTCTACGAGCAGTACTTC. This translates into CASSQDPTVYEQYF.